The 19 T cell receptor beta chains presented below share a single source sample, sequenced in a study of siplizumab effects on memory and regulatory T cells (dated by TCRdb to between 2019 and 2020). Library construction relied on the immunoSEQ multiplex PCR assay. Sourced from immuneACCESS, this table was stored by TCRdb with only in-frame sequences that have V and J called. A share of the clones is absent; for the studies checked, an unresolved V gene accounts for under half, and the remainder has no known explanation. The sample data list about 100,000 clones, and roughly 93% of these were observed just once. The ten largest clones take up approximately 1.3% of the sample. Sequenced input: non-Treg CD4+ T cells sorted from blood. This specimen's cell subset or site label, per the study, means: FACS-sorted unstimulated CD4+ non-regulatory T cells. The origin of the receptors is a human donor in good health.

To note about this clone: Other nucleotide sequences in the sample specify the same CDR3. The V and J genes are TRBV18 and TRBJ2-5, with D perhaps given as TRBD1 or TRBD2 (5 bases each). This CDR3 region has 14 residues. Trimming left V 3 bases short and J 2 bases short, with 10 bases between. Germline V gene lookup returns CDR1 KGHSH and CDR2 LQKENI. The CDR3 region has the DNA TGTGCCAGCTCACCCCAGGGACCACAAGAGACCCAGTACTTC. Translation gives CASSPQGPQETQYF.

This clone has more than one count but fewer than ten. The chain couples TRBV7-9 to TRBJ1-2; D is undetermined. Trimming removed 2 bases from V and 7 bases from J, with 5 bases in between. There are 11 residues in the CDR3. The germline V gene encodes CDR1 SEHNR and CDR2 FQNEAQ (reference sequence). CDR3 bases: TGTGCCAGCAGCTTATCGGCTGGCTACACCTTC. Encoded protein: CASSLSAGYTF.

This sequence joins TRBV28 and TRBJ1-1, with D hard to call. The V gene lost 8 bases and the J gene lost 2 bases, with 12 bases spanning the gap. Germline lookup yields CDR1 MDHEN and CDR2 SYDVKM. The CDR3 runs 13 residues. CDR3 in DNA: TGTGCCAGCGGCCTGGACGGAAACACTGAAGCTTTCTTT. It yields the protein CASGLDGNTEAFF.

This chain uses TRBV5-1 with TRBJ1-1; maybe TRBD1 (6 bases). This CDR3 is built from 14 residues. Germline CDR1 is SGHRS and CDR2 is YFSETQ. With 2 bases removed from V and 4 bases from J, the gap between germline ends came to 12 bases. The CDR3 is CASSFQGRVTEAFF. Here the CDR3 DNA reads TGCGCCAGCAGCTTCCAGGGGCGTGTCACTGAAGCTTTCTTT.

This clone appeared once. The chain recombines TRBV30 with TRBJ1-1; D remains unclear. V was trimmed by 4 bases and J by 6 bases, leaving 6 bases between them. Germline V gene sequence: CDR1 GTSNPN, CDR2 SVGIG (reference sequence). This CDR3 is built from 10 residues. CDR3 amino acids: CAWNGAEAFF. The DNA of the CDR3 is TGTGCCTGGAATGGCGCTGAAGCTTTCTTT.

J is TRBJ2-7 and V is TRBV19; 10 bases are a match to TRBD2. The CDR3 is 16 amino acids. Germline V gene lookup returns CDR1 LNHDA and CDR2 SQIVND (reference sequence). Germline trimming cut 5 bases from V and 4 bases from J; bases unmatched to any gene: 11. CDR3 region: CASSGPGLANQYEQYF. For the CDR3, the DNA is TGTGCCAGTAGTGGACCGGGACTAGCGAACCAATACGAGCAGTACTTC.

J is TRBJ2-1 and V is TRBV10-1, with 7 bases aligning to TRBD1. The CDR3 has 14 amino acids. Trimming took 0 bases from V and 8 from J; bases not matched to a gene: 4. CDR1 is WNHNN and CDR2 is SYGVQD in the germline V gene (reference sequence). CDR3 sequence reads: CASSESVTGHEQFF. DNA of the CDR3: TGCGCCAGCAGTGAGTCGGTGACAGGGCATGAGCAGTTCTTC.

The chain carries TRBV2 and TRBJ2-3; tentative D call: TRBD1 (6 bases). The CDR3 has 12 residues. V lost 7 bases and J 1 base, leaving 6 bases between the germline ends. Germline assignment: CDR1 SNHLY and CDR2 FYNNEI. CDR3 region: CASNRGTDTQYF. The CDR3 region has the DNA TGTGCCAGCAACAGGGGCACAGATACGCAGTATTTT.

The chain has TRBV2 and TRBJ1-2, with 9 bases identical to TRBD1. Per germline, CDR1 SNHLY and CDR2 FYNNEI. V was pared by 6 bases and J by 8 bases, with 7 bases of the junction left unmatched. The CDR3 is 13 amino acids. The CDR3 bases are TGTGCCAGCAGATTACAGGGGGCCTGGGGCTACACCTTC. Translated, it gives CASRLQGAWGYTF.

The rearrangement joins TRBV29-1 to TRBJ2-7, with 8 bases aligning to TRBD2. Per germline, CDR1 SQVTM and CDR2 ANQGSEA. This CDR3 comprises 14 residues. With V trimmed by 8 bases and J by 2 bases, 11 bases remained unmatched. The CDR3 DNA sequence: TGCAGCCTATTTCAGCGGGAGTTCGCCTACGAGCAGTACTTC. It codes for CSLFQREFAYEQYF.

The chain combines TRBV9 with TRBJ1-1, with 8 bases lining up with TRBD1. The length of the CDR3 is 15 residues. V dropped 4 bases and J dropped 3; count of bases not matched to a gene: 8. From germline, CDR1 is SGDLS and CDR2 YYNGEE. CDR3: CASSSRTGSDTEAFF. CDR3 DNA sequence: TGTGCCAGCAGCTCGAGGACAGGGTCAGACACTGAAGCTTTCTTT.

The chain uses TRBV19 and TRBJ2-7; the D is unclear. The CDR3 length is 13 residues. Trimming took off 3 bases at V and 6 bases at J, with 12 bases between the two ends. Per germline, CDR1 LNHDA and CDR2 SQIVND (reference sequence). The CDR3 DNA follows: TGTGCCAGTAGTATTAAGGCGACAAGCGAGCAGTACTTC. Translation gives CASSIKATSEQYF. Drawing the rest from reference TRBV19 and TRBJ2-7, the complete variable domain is DGGITQSPKYLFRKEGQNVTLSCEQNLNHDAMYWYRQDPGQGLRLIYYSQIVNDFQKGDIAEGYSVSREKKESFPLTVTSAQKNPTAFYLCASSIKATSEQYFGPGTRLTVT.

This chain joins TRBV29-1 and TRBJ2-5; D call uncertain. The V gene's germline CDR1 is SQVTM and CDR2 ANQGSEA. The V end lost 8 bases, the J end lost 2 bases, and 6 bases lay between the germline ends. The length of the CDR3 is 10 residues. For the CDR3, the DNA is TGCAGCATGAAACAAGAGACCCAGTACTTC. Its translation is CSMKQETQYF.

The rearrangement joins TRBV2 to TRBJ2-1; tentatively, D is TRBD2 (6 bases). CDR3 length equals 16 residues. V was pared by 9 bases and J by 7 bases, with 25 bases between. Germline CDR1 reads SNHLY; CDR2 reads FYNNEI. CDR3 bases: TGTGCCAGTGTGCTTTCCTCGGGACTCGTCGCGAATGAGCAGTTCTTC. The encoded protein is CASVLSSGLVANEQFF.

This chain connects TRBV14 to TRBJ1-5, with 12 bases fitting TRBD1. Per the germline V gene, CDR1 is SGHDN and CDR2 is FVKESK. The trim removed 0 bases at V and 4 bases at J, leaving 7 bases unmatched. The CDR3 runs 18 residues. CDR3: CASSQDGGQGARNQPQHF. The CDR3 DNA is TGTGCCAGCAGCCAAGATGGGGGACAGGGGGCACGAAATCAGCCCCAGCATTTT.

The gene calls are TRBV6-1 and TRBJ2-4; a weak D match, TRBD1 (6 bases). Germline V gives CDR1 MNHNS, CDR2 SASEGT. The V end was cut by 6 bases, the J end by 10 bases, with 16 bases between. The CDR3 has 13 residues. The CDR3 loop reads CASSAKGTTIQYF. CDR3 sequence (DNA): TGTGCCAGCAGCGCCAAAGGGACAACAATTCAGTACTTC.

This clone appeared a single time. V and J are TRBV5-4 and TRBJ1-3; D call uncertain. This CDR3 comprises 14 residues. With 2 bases removed from V and 0 bases from J, the gap between germline ends came to 6 bases. The germline V gene encodes CDR1 SGHNT and CDR2 YYREEE (reference sequence). CDR3 DNA: TGTGCCAGCAGCTTATTTAACTCTGGAAACACCATATATTTT. This translates into CASSLFNSGNTIYF.

This chain joins TRBV11-2 and TRBJ1-5; unclear D gene. V lost 5 bases and J lost 5, with 10 bases in between. The CDR3 loop spans 13 amino acids. The germline V gene encodes CDR1 SGHAT and CDR2 FQNNGV. The CDR3 DNA is TGTGCCAGCAGCCGGACTAATGATCAGCCCCAGCATTTT. Amino acids: CASSRTNDQPQHF.

The rearrangement links TRBV2 to TRBJ2-6, with 9 bases that match TRBD1. The V gene's germline CDR1 is SNHLY and CDR2 FYNNEI. After removal of 5 bases from V and 0 bases from J, the junction contained 8 bases not matched to a gene. This CDR3 comprises 18 residues. Here the CDR3 reads CASSRDRATHSGANVLTF. The CDR3 region has the DNA TGTGCCAGCAGTAGGGACAGGGCCACCCACTCTGGGGCCAACGTCCTGACTTTC.